This is a list of T cell receptor beta chains from one sample in a study of early T cells in non-severe SARS-CoV-2 infection. TCRdb used MiXCR to reprocess the 5' RACE reads, holding one entry per CDR3 protein. The repertoire has about 86,000 distinct CDR3 sequences, around 14% of them found once; the top ten carry 5.5% to 8%. The specimen was whole blood. The receptors were gathered from an adult who was a healthcare worker with PCR-confirmed SARS-CoV-2 infection or an uninfected control (not recorded which). Both conserved end residues are part of each CDR3. The D gene is left open where the match is weak. Clone size, where shown, is once, few, many, or a class for clones that have expanded.

>TRBD1|-|TRBV13|TRBJ2-1
TGTGCCAGCAGCAAGGACGTACAGGGGGCCGGGTATAATGAGCAGTTCTTC
CASSKDVQGAGYNEQFF
>-|-|TRBV7-9|TRBJ1-1
TGTGCCAGCAACCCTAACACTGAAGCTTTCTTT
CASNPNTEAFF
>-|-|TRBV10-1|TRBJ2-2
TGCGCCAGCAGTGAGTCGAGGATAGGGGGGACCGGGGAGCTGTTTTTT
CASSESRIGGTGELFF
>-|-|TRBV29-1|TRBJ2-7
TGCAGCGTTGGATCAGGACCCTCCTACGAGCAGTACTTC
CSVGSGPSYEQYF
>TRBD2|many|TRBV7-9|TRBJ2-3
TGTGCCAGCAGACACCTAGCGGGGCGCACAGATACGCAGTATTTT
CASRHLAGRTDTQYF
>TRBD1|many|TRBV6-6|TRBJ1-1
TGTGCCAGCAGTTCCCTAGACAGGGGTCCTTTCTTT
CASSSLDRGPFF
>TRBD1|few|TRBV20-1|TRBJ2-3
TGCAGTGCCCCCGCCGGGAGTGGGGACAGGCGGGTTGGGACGCAGTATTTT
CSAPAGSGDRRVGTQYF
>-|-|TRBV20-1|TRBJ2-5
TGCAGTGCTAAGACTAGTTTGGGCCAAGAGACCCAGTACTTC
CSAKTSLGQETQYF
>TRBD2|-|TRBV7-9|TRBJ2-1
TGTGCCAGCAGCTTCGGGCTAGCGGGAGGGAATGAGCAGTTCTTC
CASSFGLAGGNEQFF
>TRBD1|few|TRBV6-5|TRBJ1-4
TGTGCCAGCAGTCGATCTTCAGGGGGCTTGAGGGAAAAACTGTTTTTT
CASSRSSGGLREKLFF
>-|-|TRBV12-3/TRBV12-4|TRBJ2-1
TGTGCCAGCAGTGGCCACCCCTACAATGAGCAGTTCTTC
CASSGHPYNEQFF
>TRBD2|-|TRBV29-1|TRBJ2-2
TGCAGCGTGTCGAAACTAGCGGGAGGATTCTTCGGGGAGCTGTTTTTT
CSVSKLAGGFFGELFF
>TRBD2|-|TRBV29-1|TRBJ2-1
TGCAGCGTTGATAGTCGCGGGAGTGGGTACAATGAGCAGTTCTTC
CSVDSRGSGYNEQFF
>-|few|TRBV12-3/TRBV12-4|TRBJ2-2
TGTGCCAGCAGAGGGGGGGCAGGAAACACCGGGGAGCTGTTTTTT
CASRGGAGNTGELFF
>-|-|TRBV7-9|TRBJ1-6
TGTGCCAGCAGCTCCCATGGGGGCGATTCACCCCTCCACTTT
CASSSHGGDSPLHF
>-|many|TRBV7-9|TRBJ2-3
TGTGCCAGCAGCCTCTCGGCCGCTACGCAGTATTTT
CASSLSAATQYF
>-|once|TRBV7-3|TRBJ2-1
TGTGCCAGCAGTCCAGAAAGGGCTAAAGTCAATGAGCAGTTCTTC
CASSPERAKVNEQFF
>-|-|TRBV2|TRBJ2-1
TGTGCCAGCAGGTTTAGCCGGGACAATGAGCAGTTCTTC
CASRFSRDNEQFF
>TRBD1|-|TRBV12-3/TRBV12-4|TRBJ1-5
TGTGCCAGCAGTTTGGACAGGGTCGGTCAGCCCCAGCATTTT
CASSLDRVGQPQHF
>-|-|TRBV2|TRBJ2-7
TGTGCCAGCATGACGGGGGCCCACGAGCAGTACTTC
CASMTGAHEQYF
>-|many|TRBV5-1|TRBJ1-1
TGCGCCAGCAGCTCCAGGGGAGGATACACTGAAGCTTTCTTT
CASSSRGGYTEAFF
>-|few|TRBV7-9|TRBJ1-1
TGTGCCAGCAGCCTCGGCCGGGGTGGCACTGAAGCTTTCTTT
CASSLGRGGTEAFF
>TRBD1|few|TRBV7-2|TRBJ1-1
TGTGCCAGCAGCTTAGGGACAGGACTGAACACTGAAGCTTTCTTT
CASSLGTGLNTEAFF
>-|few|TRBV30|TRBJ2-2
TGTGCCTGGACTAGGGTAGCGAGGTCCGGGGAGCTGTTTTTT
CAWTRVARSGELFF
>-|few|TRBV7-8|TRBJ2-3
TGTGCCAGCAGCTTAGCGCGGGTCCACAGCAAGTCGGGATCAGATACGCAGTATTTT
CASSLARVHSKSGSDTQYF
>-|-|TRBV20-1|TRBJ2-1
TGCAGTGCTAGACGGAGTTTAGGAAATGAGCAGTTCTTC
CSARRSLGNEQFF
>TRBD2|few|TRBV4-2|TRBJ2-7
TGTGCCAGCAGCCAAGTATTAGCGGGAGTCTACGAGCAGTACTTC
CASSQVLAGVYEQYF
>TRBD2|many|TRBV13|TRBJ2-1
TGTGCCAGCAGCACCGGGACTAGCGGGAACGATGAGCAGTTCTTC
CASSTGTSGNDEQFF
>TRBD2|many|TRBV3-1|TRBJ2-7
TGTGCCAGCAGCGGACTAGCGGGAGGGCCGGACGAGCAGTACTTC
CASSGLAGGPDEQYF
>-|many|TRBV29-1|TRBJ1-1
TGCAGCGTCTTCCGGGATCACACTGAAGCTTTCTTT
CSVFRDHTEAFF
>TRBD2|-|TRBV4-1|TRBJ2-1
TGCGCCAGCAGCCAAATCTGGACTAGCGGACTCAATGAGCAGTTCTTC
CASSQIWTSGLNEQFF
>-|-|TRBV7-2|TRBJ2-6
TGTGCCAGCAGCTTTAGCCTCGCTGGGGCCAACGTCCTGACTTTC
CASSFSLAGANVLTF
>-|-|TRBV12-3/TRBV12-4|TRBJ1-1
TGTGCCAGCACCTTGACAGCAAACACTGAAGCTTTCTTT
CASTLTANTEAFF
>-|-|TRBV18|TRBJ2-7
TGTGCCAGCTCACCATCCTCGTTAAGCTCCTACGAGCAGTACTTC
CASSPSSLSSYEQYF
>-|-|TRBV5-1|TRBJ2-7
TGCGCCAGCAGCTCGGAAGTCTACGAGCAGTACTTC
CASSSEVYEQYF
>-|-|TRBV20-1|TRBJ1-4
TGCAGTGCTAGAGTTCGACGACGCGATGAAAAACTGTTTTTT
CSARVRRRDEKLFF
>-|few|TRBV29-1|TRBJ2-1
TGCAGCGTCCACGGACAGATTAATGAGCAGTTCTTC
CSVHGQINEQFF